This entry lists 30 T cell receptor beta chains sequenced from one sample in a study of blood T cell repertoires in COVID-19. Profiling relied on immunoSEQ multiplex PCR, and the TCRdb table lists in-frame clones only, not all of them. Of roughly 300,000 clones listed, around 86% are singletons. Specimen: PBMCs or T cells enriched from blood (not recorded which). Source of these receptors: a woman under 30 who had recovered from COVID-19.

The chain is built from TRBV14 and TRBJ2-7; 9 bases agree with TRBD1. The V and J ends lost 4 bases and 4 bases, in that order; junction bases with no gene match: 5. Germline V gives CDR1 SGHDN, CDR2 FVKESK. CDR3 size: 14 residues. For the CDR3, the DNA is TGTGCCAGCAGCCCGGGACAGGGCGGATACGAGCAGTACTTC. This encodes CASSPGQGGYEQYF.

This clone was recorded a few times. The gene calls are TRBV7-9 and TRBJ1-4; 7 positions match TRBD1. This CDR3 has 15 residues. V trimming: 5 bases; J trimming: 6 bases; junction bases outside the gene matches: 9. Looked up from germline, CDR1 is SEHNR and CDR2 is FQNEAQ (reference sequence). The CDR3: CASSRQGIGDEKLFF. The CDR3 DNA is TGTGCCAGCAGCCGACAGGGTATCGGGGATGAAAAACTGTTTTTT.

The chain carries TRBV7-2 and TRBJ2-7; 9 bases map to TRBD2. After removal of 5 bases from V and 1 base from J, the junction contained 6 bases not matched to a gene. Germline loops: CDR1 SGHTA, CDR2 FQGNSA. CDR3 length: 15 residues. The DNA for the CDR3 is TGTGCCAGCAGCGCGCGGACTAGCGTATCCTACGAGCAGTACTTC. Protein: CASSARTSVSYEQYF.

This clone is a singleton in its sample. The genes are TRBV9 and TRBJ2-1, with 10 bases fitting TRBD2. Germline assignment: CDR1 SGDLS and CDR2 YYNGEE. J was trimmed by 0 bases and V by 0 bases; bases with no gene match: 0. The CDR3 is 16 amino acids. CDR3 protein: CASSVERGGSYNEQFF. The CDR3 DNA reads TGTGCCAGCAGCGTAGAGCGGGGGGGCTCCTACAATGAGCAGTTCTTC.

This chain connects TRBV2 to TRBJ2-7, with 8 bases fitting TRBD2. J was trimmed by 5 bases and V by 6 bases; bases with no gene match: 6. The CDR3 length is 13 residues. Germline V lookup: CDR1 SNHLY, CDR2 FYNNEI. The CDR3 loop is CASSPTSGDEQYF. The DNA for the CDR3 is TGTGCCAGCAGCCCAACTAGCGGCGACGAGCAGTACTTC. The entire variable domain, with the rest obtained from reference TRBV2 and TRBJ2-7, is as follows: EPEVTQTPSHQVTQMGQEVILRCVPISNHLYFYWYRQILGQKVEFLVSFYNNEISEKSEIFDDQFSVERPDGSNFTLKIRSTKLEDSAMYFCASSPTSGDEQYFGPGTRLTVT.

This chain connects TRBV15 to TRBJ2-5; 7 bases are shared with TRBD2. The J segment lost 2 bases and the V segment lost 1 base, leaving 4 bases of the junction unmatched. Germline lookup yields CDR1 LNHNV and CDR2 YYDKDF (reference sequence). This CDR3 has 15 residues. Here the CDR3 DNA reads TGTGCCACCAGCAGAGTGGCGGGAGTACAAGAGACCCAGTACTTC. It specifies CATSRVAGVQETQYF. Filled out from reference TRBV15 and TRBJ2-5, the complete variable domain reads DAMVIQNPRYQVTQFGKPVTLSCSQTLNHNVMYWYQQKSSQAPKLLFHYYDKDFNNEADTPDNFQSRRPNTSFCFLDIRSPGLGDTAMYLCATSRVAGVQETQYFGPGTRLLVL.

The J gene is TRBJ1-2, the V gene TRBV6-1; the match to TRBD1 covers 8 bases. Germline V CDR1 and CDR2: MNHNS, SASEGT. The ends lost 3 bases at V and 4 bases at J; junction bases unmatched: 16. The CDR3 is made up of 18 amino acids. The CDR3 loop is CASSDDRGMASEGYGYTF. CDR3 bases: TGTGCCAGCAGTGATGACAGGGGTATGGCTTCAGAGGGCTATGGCTACACCTTC.

This chain's CDR3 is CASSEQGKDQPQHF. CDR3 nucleotide sequence: TGTGCCAGCAGTGAACAGGGGAAAGATCAGCCCCAGCATTTT. V and J are TRBV6-1 and TRBJ1-5, with D maybe TRBD1 (6 bases). With 2 bases removed from V and 5 bases from J, the gap between germline ends came to 10 bases. This CDR3 spans 14 amino acids. CDR1 MNHNS and CDR2 SASEGT come from the germline V gene.

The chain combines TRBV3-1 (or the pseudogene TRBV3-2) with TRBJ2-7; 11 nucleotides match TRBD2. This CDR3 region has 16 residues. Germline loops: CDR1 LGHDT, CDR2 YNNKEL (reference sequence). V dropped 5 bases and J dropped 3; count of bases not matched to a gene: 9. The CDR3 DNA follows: TGTGCCAGCAGCGATACGGGACTAGCGGCAATCTACGAGCAGTACTTC. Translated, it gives CASSDTGLAAIYEQYF.

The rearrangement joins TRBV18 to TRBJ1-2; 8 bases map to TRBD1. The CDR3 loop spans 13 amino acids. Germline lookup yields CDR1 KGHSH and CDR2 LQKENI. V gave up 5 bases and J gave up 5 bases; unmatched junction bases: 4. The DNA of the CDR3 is TGTGCCAGCTCAGAGGACAGGGAATATGGCTACACCTTC. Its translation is CASSEDREYGYTF.

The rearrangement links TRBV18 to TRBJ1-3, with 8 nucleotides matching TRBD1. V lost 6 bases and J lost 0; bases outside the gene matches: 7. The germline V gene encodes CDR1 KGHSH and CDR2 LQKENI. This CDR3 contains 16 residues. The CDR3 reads CASSPQGANSGNTIYF. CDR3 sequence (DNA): TGTGCCAGCTCCCCCCAGGGGGCTAACTCTGGAAACACCATATATTTT.

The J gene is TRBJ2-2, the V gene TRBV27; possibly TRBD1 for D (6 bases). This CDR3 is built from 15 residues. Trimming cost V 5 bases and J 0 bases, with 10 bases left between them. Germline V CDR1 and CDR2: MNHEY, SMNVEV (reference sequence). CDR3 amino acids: CASSPDRTNTGELFF. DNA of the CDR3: TGTGCCAGCAGTCCAGACAGGACGAACACCGGGGAGCTGTTTTTT.

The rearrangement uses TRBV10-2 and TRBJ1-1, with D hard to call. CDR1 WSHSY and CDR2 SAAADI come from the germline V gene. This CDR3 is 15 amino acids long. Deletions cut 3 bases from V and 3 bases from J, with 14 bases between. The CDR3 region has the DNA TGCGCCAGCAGTGATATGGCGGGGTGGGACACTGAAGCTTTCTTT. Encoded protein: CASSDMAGWDTEAFF.

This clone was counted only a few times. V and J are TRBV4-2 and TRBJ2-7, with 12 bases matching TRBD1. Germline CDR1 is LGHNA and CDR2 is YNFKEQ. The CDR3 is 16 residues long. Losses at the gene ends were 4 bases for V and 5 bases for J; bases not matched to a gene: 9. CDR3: CASSLRPGQGADEQYF. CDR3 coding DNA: TGTGCCAGCAGCCTAAGACCGGGACAGGGGGCGGACGAGCAGTACTTC.

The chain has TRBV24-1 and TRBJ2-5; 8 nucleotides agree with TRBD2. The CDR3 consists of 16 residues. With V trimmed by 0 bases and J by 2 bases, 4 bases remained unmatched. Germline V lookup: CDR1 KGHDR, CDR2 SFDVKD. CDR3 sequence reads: CATSDLTGGLQETQYF. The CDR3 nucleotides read TGTGCCACCAGTGATTTGACGGGAGGGTTACAAGAGACCCAGTACTTC.

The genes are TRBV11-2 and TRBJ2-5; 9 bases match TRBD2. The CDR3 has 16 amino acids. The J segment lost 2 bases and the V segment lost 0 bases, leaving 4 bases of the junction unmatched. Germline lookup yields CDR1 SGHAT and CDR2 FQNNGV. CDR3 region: CASSLEGGGVQETQYF. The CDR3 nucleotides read TGTGCCAGCAGCTTAGAGGGCGGGGGGGTACAAGAGACCCAGTACTTC. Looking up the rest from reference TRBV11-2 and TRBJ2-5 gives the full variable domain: EAGVAQSPRYKIIEKRQSVAFWCNPISGHATLYWYQQILGQGPKLLIQFQNNGVVDDSQLPKDRFSAERLKGVDSTLKIQPAKLEDSAVYLCASSLEGGGVQETQYFGPGTRLLVL.

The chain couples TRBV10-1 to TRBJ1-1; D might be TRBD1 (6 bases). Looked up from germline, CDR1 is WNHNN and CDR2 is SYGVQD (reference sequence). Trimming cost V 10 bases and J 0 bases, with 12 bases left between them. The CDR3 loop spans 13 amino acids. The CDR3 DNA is TGCGCCACCCAGGGGTCGTTGAACACTGAAGCTTTCTTT. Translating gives CATQGSLNTEAFF.

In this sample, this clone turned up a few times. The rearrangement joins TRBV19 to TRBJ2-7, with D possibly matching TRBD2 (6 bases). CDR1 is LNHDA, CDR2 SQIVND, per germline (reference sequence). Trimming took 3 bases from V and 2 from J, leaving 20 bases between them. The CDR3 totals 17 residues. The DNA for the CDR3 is TGTGCCAGTAGTATGGTTGCGGGGACGGCGGATCCCTACGAGCAGTACTTC. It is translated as CASSMVAGTADPYEQYF.

Written as DNA, the CDR3 is TGTGCCTGGAGTGAGACTGGTCATACAATCTACGAGCAGTACTTC. It specifies CAWSETGHTIYEQYF. The chain has TRBV30 and TRBJ2-7; no clear D. V lost 1 base and J 3 bases, leaving 16 bases between the germline ends. CDR1 is GTSNPN and CDR2 is SVGIG in the germline V gene (reference sequence). The CDR3 runs to 15 residues.

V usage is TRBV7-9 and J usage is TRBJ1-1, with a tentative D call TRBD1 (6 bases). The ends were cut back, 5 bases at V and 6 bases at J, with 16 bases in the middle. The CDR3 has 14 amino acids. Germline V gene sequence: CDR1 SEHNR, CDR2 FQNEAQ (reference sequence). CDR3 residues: CASSPSDRWAEAFF. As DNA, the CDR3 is TGTGCCAGCAGCCCCAGCGACAGGTGGGCTGAAGCTTTCTTT.

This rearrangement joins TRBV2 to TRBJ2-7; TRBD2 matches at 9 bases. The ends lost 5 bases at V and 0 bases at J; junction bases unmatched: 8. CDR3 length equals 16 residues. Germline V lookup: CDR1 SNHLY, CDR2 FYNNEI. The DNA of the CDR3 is TGTGCCAGCAGTTCCCTTAGCGGGAGCCTCTCCTACGAGCAGTACTTC. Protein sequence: CASSSLSGSLSYEQYF.

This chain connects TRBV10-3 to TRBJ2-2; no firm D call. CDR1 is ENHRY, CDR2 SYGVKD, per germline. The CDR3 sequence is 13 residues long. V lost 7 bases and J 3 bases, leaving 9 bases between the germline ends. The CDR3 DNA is TGTGCCATCACTCTTCGGGACACCGGGGAGCTGTTTTTT. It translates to CAITLRDTGELFF.

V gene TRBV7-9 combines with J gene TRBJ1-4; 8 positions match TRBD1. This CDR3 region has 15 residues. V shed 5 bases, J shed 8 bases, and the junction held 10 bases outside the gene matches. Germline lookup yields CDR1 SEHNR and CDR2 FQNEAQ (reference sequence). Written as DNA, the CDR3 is TGTGCCAGCAGCAAGACCGGGACAGGAGACGAAAAACTGTTTTTT. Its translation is CASSKTGTGDEKLFF. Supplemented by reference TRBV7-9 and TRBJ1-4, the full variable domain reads DTGVSQNPRHKITKRGQNVTFRCDPISEHNRLYWYRQTLGQGPEFLTYFQNEAQLEKSRLLSDRFSAERPKGSFSTLEIQRTEQGDSAMYLCASSKTGTGDEKLFFGSGTQLSVL.

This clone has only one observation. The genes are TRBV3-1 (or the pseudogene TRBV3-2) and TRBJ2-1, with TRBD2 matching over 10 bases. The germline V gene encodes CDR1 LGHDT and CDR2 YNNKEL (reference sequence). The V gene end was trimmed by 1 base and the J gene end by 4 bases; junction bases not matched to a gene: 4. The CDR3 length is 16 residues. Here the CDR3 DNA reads TGTGCCAGCAGCCAAGTAACTAGCGGGGATTACAATGAGCAGTTCTTC. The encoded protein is CASSQVTSGDYNEQFF.

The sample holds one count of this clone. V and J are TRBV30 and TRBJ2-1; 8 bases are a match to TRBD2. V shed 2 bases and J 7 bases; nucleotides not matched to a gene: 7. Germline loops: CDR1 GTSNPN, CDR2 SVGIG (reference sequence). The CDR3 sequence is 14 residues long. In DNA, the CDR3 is TGTGCCTGGAGTAGGAGCGGGGGAGGGAATGAGCAGTTCTTC. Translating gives CAWSRSGGGNEQFF.

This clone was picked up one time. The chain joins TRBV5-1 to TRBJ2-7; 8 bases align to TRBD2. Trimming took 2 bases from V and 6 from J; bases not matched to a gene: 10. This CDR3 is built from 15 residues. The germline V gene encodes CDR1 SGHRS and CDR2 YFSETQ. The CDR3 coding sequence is TGCGCCAGCAGCTTCGAAGCGGGAGAGGGGAGCGAGCAGTACTTC. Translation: CASSFEAGEGSEQYF.

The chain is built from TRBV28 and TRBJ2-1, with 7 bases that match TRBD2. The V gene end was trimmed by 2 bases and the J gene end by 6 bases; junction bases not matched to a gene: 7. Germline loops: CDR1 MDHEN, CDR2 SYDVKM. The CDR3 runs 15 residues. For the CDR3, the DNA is TGTGCCAGCAGTTTAGGGGGAGGGAATCTCAATGAGCAGTTCTTC. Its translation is CASSLGGGNLNEQFF.

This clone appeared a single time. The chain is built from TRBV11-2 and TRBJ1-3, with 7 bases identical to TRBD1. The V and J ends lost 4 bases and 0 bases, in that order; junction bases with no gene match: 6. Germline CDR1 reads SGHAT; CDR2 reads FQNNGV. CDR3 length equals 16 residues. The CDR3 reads CASSSPGGTSGNTIYF. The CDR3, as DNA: TGTGCCAGCAGCTCTCCAGGGGGAACCTCTGGAAACACCATATATTTT.

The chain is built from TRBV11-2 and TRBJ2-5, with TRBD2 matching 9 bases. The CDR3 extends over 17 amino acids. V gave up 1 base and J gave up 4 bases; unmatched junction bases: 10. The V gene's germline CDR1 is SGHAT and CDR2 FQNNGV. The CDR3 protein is CASSLGGAGGILETQYF. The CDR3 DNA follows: TGTGCCAGCAGCTTAGGGGGAGCGGGAGGTATTTTAGAGACCCAGTACTTC.

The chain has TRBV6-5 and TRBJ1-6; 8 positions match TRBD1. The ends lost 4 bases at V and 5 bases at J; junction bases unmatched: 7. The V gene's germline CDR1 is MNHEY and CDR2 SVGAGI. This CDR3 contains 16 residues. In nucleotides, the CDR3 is TGTGCCAGCAGTTCGCAGGGGGCGCAGAATAATTCACCCCTCCACTTT. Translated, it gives CASSSQGAQNNSPLHF.